What follows is one T cell receptor (beta chain) and its context. The method was immunoSEQ multiplex PCR; TCRdb's version includes in-frame clones alone and lacks a portion of them. The sample yields roughly 250,000 clones, roughly nine tenths seen once. This entry comes from a study of blood T cell repertoires in COVID-19. Those enrolled in Seattle joined during active infection and were followed longitudinally afterward. This TCR was sampled from a woman in her 30s with COVID-19, enrolled during active disease. The sequencing sample was made of peripheral blood.

The CDR3 spells CASSPVGTAQTSMYF. DNA of the CDR3: TGTGCCAGCAGCCCAGTCGGGACAGCACAAACATCCATGTACTTC. V and J are TRBV3-1 (or the pseudogene TRBV3-2) and TRBJ2-5, with 7 positions matching TRBD1. The germline V gene has CDR1 LGHDT and CDR2 YNNKEL (reference sequence). The junction had 18 bases not matched to a gene; V was cut back by 4 bases and J by 13 bases. This CDR3 has 15 amino acids.